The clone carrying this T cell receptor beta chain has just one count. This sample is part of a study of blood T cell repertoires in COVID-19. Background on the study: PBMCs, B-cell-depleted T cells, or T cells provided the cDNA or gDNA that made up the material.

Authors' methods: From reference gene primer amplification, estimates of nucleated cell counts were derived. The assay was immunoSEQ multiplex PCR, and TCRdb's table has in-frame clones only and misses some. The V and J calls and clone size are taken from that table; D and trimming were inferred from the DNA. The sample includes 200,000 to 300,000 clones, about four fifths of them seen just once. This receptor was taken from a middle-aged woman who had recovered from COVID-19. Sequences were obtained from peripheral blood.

The chain's CDR3 is CASTAATDTQYF. The CDR3 DNA sequence: TGTGCCAGCACGGCGGCAACAGATACGCAGTATTTT. The gene calls are TRBV12-3 or TRBV12-4 and TRBJ2-3; D remains ambiguous. The germline V and J ends were trimmed by 7 bases and 3 bases, with 8 bases remaining between them. The CDR3 extends over 12 amino acids.